This T cell receptor (beta chain) is from a study of molecular identifiers for immune sequencing clone quantification. The wider study: In replicates, RNA from about 21,000 or 97,000 naive CD8 cells was split five ways, four sequenced.

This clonotype was detected many times. Its antigen is unidentified. Germline V lookup: CDR1 LNHNV, CDR2 YYDKDF (reference sequence). This CDR3 spans 17 amino acids. V lost 0 bases and J lost 2, with 13 bases in between. Regarding the study as a whole: Effector cells kept over 98% of their molecules in clones above 20 RNA copies, while naive cells kept under 1% there.

Generation of bulk TCR libraries relied on previously described methods and listed TCR primers. TCRdb re-analysed the PCR reads in MiXCR, keeping a single row per CDR3 protein. The sample lists some 93,000 distinct CDR3 sequences, under 25% occurring once. The TCR was taken from a human donor in good health. Some libraries in this study had Jurkat cell RNA spiked in. This chain uses TRBV15 with TRBJ2-2; the D call may be TRBD1 or TRBD2 (5 bases each). Input material: naive CD8+ T cells from blood, with Jurkat cell RNA spiked in. Subset reported: FACS-sorted CD8+CD4-CCR7+CD45RA+ naive T cells. The CDR3 spells CATSRDSLGENTGELFF. DNA for the CDR3: TGTGCCACCAGCAGAGATTCCCTGGGGGAAAACACCGGGGAGCTGTTTTTT.